Following are 6 T cell receptor beta chains from one sample sequenced in a study of spatial heterogeneity in lung cancer (dated by TCRdb to the late 2010s). The library relied on 5' RACE. Instrument on record: NextSeq 500. Through fastp at Q25 and MiXCR, TCRdb rebuilt clones from the public reads, retaining in-frame beta chains. Entries that share a CDR3 protein sequence are merged under the most common genes and DNA. The sample records 110,000 or so distinct CDR3 sequences, less than 14% of which are singletons. The top ten clonotypes cover roughly 24% of the sample. What the time point label conveys for this sample: blood at routine non-recurrence follow-up after resection. The sample here was PBMCs, taken at follow-up. These receptors were taken from a female donor with early-stage non-small cell lung cancer.

This clonotype was counted between two and nine times. The genes are TRBV7-3 and TRBJ2-2, with 7 positions matching TRBD1. The ends lost 6 bases at V and 7 bases at J; junction bases unmatched: 5. There are 13 residues in the CDR3. CDR1 SGHTA and CDR2 FQGTGA come from the germline V gene. CDR3 sequence reads: CASSTTGDGELFF. The CDR3 bases are TGTGCCAGCAGTACAACAGGGGACGGGGAGCTGTTTTTT.

This clonotype was observed a few times. The CDR3 reads CASSPNGNEQFF. CDR3 nucleotides: TGTGCCAGCTCACCAAACGGGAATGAGCAGTTCTTC. The chain combines TRBV18 with TRBJ2-1; unclear D gene. In germline, CDR1 is KGHSH, CDR2 LQKENI. CDR3 size: 12 residues. Trimming cost V 2 bases and J 7 bases, with 6 bases left between them.

This sequence joins TRBV12-3 or TRBV12-4 and TRBJ1-5, with 11 bases lining up with TRBD1. V shed 6 bases, J shed 3 bases, and the junction held 7 bases outside the gene matches. CDR3 size: 16 residues. CDR3 DNA: TGTGCCAGCAGCAAAGGGACAGGGGGATTCAATCAGCCCCAGCATTTT. It yields the protein CASSKGTGGFNQPQHF.

CDR3 sequence: CSAPGTVNSPLHF. CDR3 sequence (DNA): TGCAGTGCTCCCGGGACAGTTAATTCACCCCTCCACTTT. The chain links TRBV20-1 to TRBJ1-6, with 7 bases fitting TRBD1. The CDR3 is 13 residues long. Germline CDR1 and CDR2: DFQATT and SNEGSKA (reference sequence). The V and J ends lost 5 bases and 6 bases, in that order; junction bases with no gene match: 4.

This clonotype came up a few times. V and J are TRBV18 and TRBJ2-1, with D possibly matching TRBD2 (5 bases). This CDR3 has 14 amino acids. V was pared by 2 bases and J by 5 bases, with 10 bases between. The V gene's germline CDR1 is KGHSH and CDR2 LQKENI. CDR3 sequence reads: CASSPGSIHNEQFF. For the CDR3, the DNA is TGTGCCAGCTCACCAGGGAGCATCCACAATGAGCAGTTCTTC.

This chain links TRBV24-1 with TRBJ2-3; D is possibly TRBD1 (6 bases). Deletions cut 5 bases from V and 4 bases from J, with 18 bases between. Germline CDR1 and CDR2: KGHDR and SFDVKD. CDR3 size: 16 residues. CDR3 in DNA: TGTGCCACCAGTGGTGTCAGGGGTAGTTTCGCAGATACGCAGTATTTT. It codes for CATSGVRGSFADTQYF.